These 26 T cell receptor beta chains originate from one sample sequenced in a study of T cell clones after liver transplantation. The table came from immunoSEQ multiplex PCR; TCRdb's copy has only in-frame clones and leaves some out. The sample carries 51,000 or so clones, about 86% recorded once. Here the sequenced sample was CD8+ T cells from blood, taken 12 months after liver transplant. The source of these receptors is a human patient who received a liver transplant. A share of the T cells may be of graft donor origin.

The chain is built from TRBV9 and TRBJ2-5, with D possibly being TRBD2 (6 bases). V lost 4 bases and J lost 1, with 11 bases in between. The CDR3 has 14 amino acids. CDR1 and CDR2 from the germline V gene are SGDLS and YYNGEE. CDR3 sequence: CASSPLATQETQYF. CDR3 coding DNA: TGTGCCAGCAGCCCCCTAGCGACCCAAGAGACCCAGTACTTC.

The CDR3 is CASRVSGREETQYF. Here the CDR3 DNA reads TGCGCCAGCAGGGTTAGCGGGAGAGAGGAGACCCAGTACTTC. The chain carries TRBV10-2 and TRBJ2-5; TRBD2 matches 9 bases. The germline gives CDR1 WSHSY, CDR2 SAAADI. This CDR3 region has 14 residues. J lost 5 bases, V lost 6 bases, and 7 bases had no gene match.

V gene TRBV19 combines with J gene TRBJ2-1; the match to TRBD2 covers 12 bases. There are 14 residues in the CDR3. CDR1 and CDR2 (germline): LNHDA, SQIVND (reference sequence). V lost 5 bases to trimming and J lost 4 bases; unmatched junction nucleotides: 0. This CDR3 reads CASSGLAGYNEQFF. CDR3 nucleotide sequence: TGTGCCAGTAGTGGACTAGCGGGATACAATGAGCAGTTCTTC.

This clone was seen a few times. The chain carries TRBV11-2 and TRBJ2-7; D is undetermined. The CDR3 spans 14 residues. V was pared by 0 bases and J by 0 bases, with 6 bases between. Germline V gives CDR1 SGHAT, CDR2 FQNNGV. CDR3 region: CASSLDGSSYEQYF. As DNA, the CDR3 is TGTGCCAGCAGCTTAGACGGGTCCTCCTACGAGCAGTACTTC.

The rearrangement links TRBV2 to TRBJ2-5; 7 bases agree with TRBD1. Germline values: CDR1 SNHLY, CDR2 FYNNEI. The ends lost 6 bases at V and 2 bases at J; junction bases unmatched: 15. This CDR3 comprises 17 residues. CDR3 residues: CASSPEQGILGQETQYF. DNA for the CDR3: TGTGCCAGCAGCCCTGAACAGGGGATATTGGGACAAGAGACCCAGTACTTC. Looking up the rest from reference TRBV2 and TRBJ2-5 gives the full variable domain: EPEVTQTPSHQVTQMGQEVILRCVPISNHLYFYWYRQILGQKVEFLVSFYNNEISEKSEIFDDQFSVERPDGSNFTLKIRSTKLEDSAMYFCASSPEQGILGQETQYFGPGTRLLVL.

CDR3 loop: CASSPGTGYGQPQHF. The CDR3 DNA sequence: TGCGCCAGCAGCCCGGGGACAGGGTATGGACAGCCCCAGCATTTT. This chain connects TRBV5-1 to TRBJ1-5, with 9 nucleotides matching TRBD1. This CDR3 contains 15 residues. The germline CDR1 and CDR2 sequences are SGHRS and YFSETQ. J was trimmed by 7 bases and V by 4 bases; bases with no gene match: 9. Together with reference TRBV5-1 and TRBJ1-5, the CDR3 gives the full variable domain: KAGVTQTPRYLIKTRGQQVTLSCSPISGHRSVSWYQQTPGQGLQFLFEYFSETQRNKGNFPGRFSGRQFSNSRSEMNVSTLELGDSALYLCASSPGTGYGQPQHFGDGTRLSIL.

The chain carries TRBV13 and TRBJ1-1; 9 bases match TRBD1. From germline, CDR1 is PRHDT and CDR2 FYEKMQ (reference sequence). The CDR3 sequence is 16 residues long. J lost 5 bases, V lost 5 bases, and 12 bases had no gene match. The CDR3 nucleotides read TGTGCCAGCAGCCAACCCGGGACAGGGTCTGAGACTGAAGCTTTCTTT. Translated, it gives CASSQPGTGSETEAFF.

J is TRBJ1-1 and V is TRBV6-5; D remains ambiguous. Trimming removed 5 bases from V and 8 bases from J, with 15 bases in between. This CDR3 is built from 13 residues. Germline V gives CDR1 MNHEY, CDR2 SVGAGI. The CDR3 sequence is CASSILEESEAFF. In DNA, the CDR3 is TGTGCCAGCAGTATACTAGAAGAGAGCGAAGCTTTCTTT.

The chain recombines TRBV18 with TRBJ2-1; 9 bases fit TRBD1. CDR3 size: 17 residues. V gave up 0 bases and J gave up 9 bases; unmatched junction bases: 12. Germline V gives CDR1 KGHSH, CDR2 LQKENI. This CDR3 reads CASSPPTHGTGRGEQFF. CDR3 coding DNA: TGTGCCAGCTCACCACCGACCCACGGGACAGGGAGGGGTGAGCAGTTCTTC.

This clone was counted a single time. The chain is built from TRBV7-2 and TRBJ1-2, with 10 nucleotides matching TRBD1. From germline, CDR1 is SGHTA and CDR2 FQGNSA. V lost 5 bases, J lost 3 bases, and 3 bases stayed unmatched. The CDR3 totals 14 residues. CDR3 nucleotide sequence: TGTGCCAGCAGCCTCGGGACAGGGGACTATGGCTACACCTTC. Encoded protein: CASSLGTGDYGYTF.

This clone was detected a few times. The V call is TRBV4-3, the J call TRBJ1-1, with D tentatively TRBD1 (6 bases). Germline CDR1 LGHNA, CDR2 YSLEER. Trimming shortened V by 0 bases and J by 2 bases, and 16 bases separated the two germline ends. The CDR3 has 17 residues. In DNA, the CDR3 is TGCGCCAGCAGCCAAGATAGAGGGACATCAGGCAACACTGAAGCTTTCTTT. Its protein product is CASSQDRGTSGNTEAFF.

The rearrangement uses TRBV27 and TRBJ1-1, with no clear D. Germline V gene data show CDR1 as MNHEY and CDR2 as SMNVEV (reference sequence). Deletions cut 5 bases from V and 4 bases from J, with 11 bases between. The CDR3 runs 13 residues. CDR3 sequence: CASSPWEGTEAFF. The DNA for the CDR3 is TGTGCCAGCAGTCCCTGGGAGGGCACTGAAGCTTTCTTT.

The rearrangement links TRBV7-9 to TRBJ1-4, with D possibly matching TRBD1 (6 bases). Trimming cost V 1 base and J 8 bases, with 17 bases left between them. The CDR3 consists of 16 residues. From germline, CDR1 is SEHNR and CDR2 FQNEAQ (reference sequence). CDR3 region: CASSLVGGQIEEKLFF. In DNA form, the CDR3 reads TGTGCCAGCAGCTTAGTCGGGGGGCAAATTGAAGAAAAACTGTTTTTT.

Only a few counts were recorded for this clone. The rearrangement joins TRBV28 to TRBJ2-5; no reliable D call. Trimming pared 7 bases from V and 5 bases from J, leaving 14 bases between. Per the germline V gene, CDR1 is MDHEN and CDR2 is SYDVKM. The CDR3 is made up of 13 amino acids. CDR3 sequence reads: CASTKPVVETQYF. DNA of the CDR3: TGTGCCAGCACAAAGCCGGTAGTGGAGACCCAGTACTTC.

The chain carries TRBV4-3 and TRBJ1-4; D is ambiguous. CDR3 size: 15 residues. Trimming cost V 5 bases and J 3 bases, with 13 bases left between them. Germline CDR1 and CDR2: LGHNA and YSLEER. CDR3: CASSAPGRANEKLFF. As DNA, the CDR3 is TGCGCCAGCAGCGCGCCCGGCCGGGCTAATGAAAAACTGTTTTTT.

The rearrangement links TRBV2 to TRBJ1-1, with D unclear. V dropped 5 bases and J dropped 2 bases, with 12 bases sitting between them. The CDR3 is 14 residues long. Germline assignment: CDR1 SNHLY and CDR2 FYNNEI. CDR3 sequence reads: CASSTPGLNTEAFF. The CDR3 DNA reads TGTGCCAGCAGTACCCCGGGCCTTAACACTGAAGCTTTCTTT.

The chain links TRBV27 to TRBJ1-2, with D possibly matching TRBD1 (6 bases). V lost 3 bases, J lost 0 bases, and 8 bases lay in between. The germline V gene has CDR1 MNHEY and CDR2 SMNVEV (reference sequence). CDR3 length: 14 amino acids. CDR3 sequence (DNA): TGTGCCAGCAGTTTGACAGGAGCTAACTATGGCTACACCTTC. Translated, it gives CASSLTGANYGYTF.

V usage is TRBV7-6 and J usage is TRBJ2-1; TRBD2 matches at 8 bases. The CDR3 contains 16 residues. Germline loops: CDR1 SGHVS, CDR2 FNYEAQ. The junction had 14 bases not matched to a gene; V was cut back by 5 bases and J by 8 bases. CDR3 sequence: CASSSIREGGDYEQFF. The DNA of the CDR3 is TGTGCCAGCAGCAGCATACGGGAGGGAGGTGACTATGAGCAGTTCTTC.

The chain combines TRBV4-1 with TRBJ1-1, with 7 bases that match TRBD1. V shed 6 bases, J shed 5 bases, and the junction held 12 bases outside the gene matches. Per the germline V gene, CDR1 is MGHRA and CDR2 is YSYEKL. The CDR3 consists of 15 residues. This CDR3 reads CASRQLQGQQTEAFF. The CDR3 DNA is TGCGCCAGCAGGCAACTACAGGGGCAACAGACTGAAGCTTTCTTT.

J is TRBJ2-1 and V is TRBV19; 9 bases line up with TRBD2. This CDR3 region has 14 residues. Germline CDR1 and CDR2: LNHDA and SQIVND (reference sequence). V was pared by 5 bases and J by 10 bases, with 9 bases of the junction left unmatched. The CDR3 DNA reads TGTGCCAGTAGTTTCGGGACTAGCCCATTCGAGCAGTTCTTC. Protein: CASSFGTSPFEQFF.

The J gene is TRBJ2-1, the V gene TRBV9, with 10 positions matching TRBD2. With 3 bases clipped from V and 0 bases from J, the junction kept 6 bases outside the gene matches. Germline CDR1 reads SGDLS; CDR2 reads YYNGEE. The CDR3 totals 17 residues. CDR3: CASSDPGLATSYNEQFF. The CDR3 nucleotides are TGTGCCAGCAGCGACCCGGGACTAGCGACCTCCTACAATGAGCAGTTCTTC. The whole variable domain, remainder taken from reference TRBV9 and TRBJ2-1, is DSGVTQTPKHLITATGQRVTLRCSPRSGDLSVYWYQQSLDQGLQFLIQYYNGEERAKGNILERFSAQQFPDLHSELNLSSLELGDSALYFCASSDPGLATSYNEQFFGPGTRLTVL.

The chain couples TRBV14 to TRBJ1-1; perhaps TRBD1 as D (6 bases). CDR1 SGHDN and CDR2 FVKESK come from the germline V gene. V shed 5 bases and J shed 1 base, with 17 bases lying between them. The CDR3 consists of 16 residues. The CDR3 loop reads CASSSGARVQNTEAFF. The CDR3 DNA reads as TGTGCCAGCAGCTCGGGGGCCAGGGTCCAGAACACTGAAGCTTTCTTT.

The chain couples TRBV1 to TRBJ2-1; no DNA check was done on the table's D call, TRBD2. TRBV1 constitutes a pseudogene. This CDR3 is 15 amino acids long. Here the CDR3 DNA reads TGCACCAGCAGCCAAGTCCAGCGGGGGGACAATGAGCAGTTCTTC. Its protein is CTSSQVQRGDNEQFF.

J is TRBJ2-7 and V is TRBV27; 8 bases fit TRBD1. With 7 bases clipped from V and 5 bases from J, the junction kept 10 bases outside the gene matches. CDR3 size: 14 residues. Per germline, CDR1 MNHEY and CDR2 SMNVEV (reference sequence). The DNA of the CDR3 is TGTGCCAGCACCCTCCGCCAGGGGGCCAACGAGCAGTACTTC. Amino acids: CASTLRQGANEQYF.

The rearrangement links TRBV7-9 to TRBJ2-7; D perhaps matches TRBD1 (5 bases). CDR3 size: 14 residues. CDR1 is SEHNR and CDR2 is FQNEAQ in the germline V gene (reference sequence). Trimming shortened V by 8 bases and J by 7 bases, and 21 bases separated the two germline ends. CDR3 sequence reads: CASRYDSYPAEQYF. CDR3 sequence (DNA): TGTGCCAGCCGCTACGACAGCTACCCGGCGGAGCAGTACTTC.

The chain recombines TRBV7-2 with TRBJ1-1; 7 bases are a match to TRBD1. CDR1 is SGHTA and CDR2 is FQGNSA in the germline V gene. The CDR3 runs 15 residues. Unmatched junction bases numbered 8, after V lost 5 bases and J lost 2 bases. The DNA of the CDR3 is TGTGCCAGCAGCCGCCTTAGGGGGCTCAACACTGAAGCTTTCTTT. It codes for CASSRLRGLNTEAFF.